The sample holds one count of the clone carrying this T cell receptor beta chain. This record comes from a study of CD8+ T cells in alopecia areata. Study-level background: Treated individuals took tofacitinib by mouth, 5 to 10 mg twice daily.

Using a FACSAria, the CD4+ and CD8+ T cells were sorted from the PBMCs. cDNA reverse transcribed from extracted RNA served as the sequencing template. The protocol was immunoSEQ multiplex PCR, while the TCRdb copy is restricted to in-frame clones and leaves out a portion. The sample carries fewer than 200,000 clones, about 63% recorded once. Germline CDR1 is MNHNS and CDR2 is SASEGT. The CDR3 consists of 15 residues. V lost 1 base, J lost 6 bases, and 9 bases stayed unmatched. The TCR originated in a human donor with alopecia areata. The starting material was CD4+ T cells sorted from blood, obtained at week 0. The chain joins TRBV6-1 to TRBJ2-7, with 7 bases that match TRBD1. CDR3 loop: CASSEEGAGTFEQYF. For the CDR3, the DNA is TGTGCCAGCAGTGAAGAGGGGGCAGGGACGTTCGAGCAGTACTTC.